The 32 T cell receptor beta chains given below trace back to one sample, sequenced in a study of blood T cell repertoires in COVID-19. Sequenced by immunoSEQ multiplex PCR; TCRdb stores in-frame clones only, minus some. The sample contains just over 300,000 clones, about nine tenths of which appear only once. Material: PBMCs or T cells enriched from blood (not recorded which). The receptors derive from a young man who had recovered from COVID-19.

This clone was detected once. The V and J genes are TRBV19 and TRBJ2-7; a weak D match, TRBD1 (7 bases). This CDR3 is built from 15 residues. CDR1 LNHDA and CDR2 SQIVND come from the germline V gene (reference sequence). Trimming took 1 base from V and 2 from J, leaving 12 bases between them. The CDR3 spells CASSIGQGGPYEQYF. CDR3 in DNA: TGTGCCAGTAGTATAGGGCAGGGGGGACCCTACGAGCAGTACTTC.

This chain links TRBV19 with TRBJ1-2; a weak D match, TRBD1 (6 bases). CDR3 size: 13 residues. V lost 3 bases, J lost 4 bases, and 9 bases lay in between. CDR1 is LNHDA, CDR2 SQIVND, per germline (reference sequence). The CDR3, as DNA: TGTGCCAGTAGTATGGGCAGGGGCTATGGCTACACCTTC. Protein: CASSMGRGYGYTF.

The CDR3 sequence is CASSLRLASETQYF. The CDR3 DNA follows: TGTGCCAGCAGCTTAAGACTAGCATCAGAGACCCAGTACTTC. V usage is TRBV9 and J usage is TRBJ2-5; 7 bases match TRBD2. Per the germline V gene, CDR1 is SGDLS and CDR2 is YYNGEE. The ends lost 4 bases at V and 4 bases at J; junction bases unmatched: 7. The CDR3 is 14 amino acids.

The genes are TRBV2 and TRBJ1-5, with 9 nucleotides matching TRBD1. This CDR3 contains 17 residues. The J segment lost 0 bases and the V segment lost 8 bases, leaving 11 bases of the junction unmatched. The germline V gene has CDR1 SNHLY and CDR2 FYNNEI. The CDR3 loop is CASQGGTGWFSNQPQHF. The CDR3 DNA follows: TGTGCCAGCCAAGGAGGGACAGGGTGGTTTAGCAATCAGCCCCAGCATTTT. The entire variable domain, with the rest obtained from reference TRBV2 and TRBJ1-5, is as follows: EPEVTQTPSHQVTQMGQEVILRCVPISNHLYFYWYRQILGQKVEFLVSFYNNEISEKSEIFDDQFSVERPDGSNFTLKIRSTKLEDSAMYFCASQGGTGWFSNQPQHFGDGTRLSIL.

A note on this clone: One junction end disagrees with the germline gene, perhaps due to a read error. This sequence joins TRBV7-7 and TRBJ2-5; D is ambiguous. The CDR3 is 13 residues long. The germline V gene has CDR1 SSHAT and CDR2 FNYEAQ (reference sequence). This chain's CDR3 is CASSLSTSETQYF. CDR3 in DNA: TGTGCTAGCAGCTTATCGACATCTGAGACCCAGTACTTC.

Here the CDR3 reads CASSFPRGTSTDTQYF. The CDR3 DNA reads TGTGCCAGCAGCTTCCCGCGAGGCACTAGCACAGATACGCAGTATTTT. The J gene is TRBJ2-3, the V gene TRBV7-9; D ambiguous. V was shortened by 3 bases and J by 0 bases, with 13 bases between the two germline ends. Germline lookup yields CDR1 SEHNR and CDR2 FQNEAQ (reference sequence). The CDR3 consists of 16 residues.

The chain combines TRBV4-1 with TRBJ2-7, with 7 nucleotides matching TRBD1. Per the germline V gene, CDR1 is MGHRA and CDR2 is YSYEKL. V trimming: 4 bases; J trimming: 4 bases; junction bases outside the gene matches: 7. The CDR3 totals 14 residues. The CDR3: CASSPGQNGYEQYF. The CDR3 DNA follows: TGCGCCAGCAGCCCGGGACAGAATGGTTACGAGCAGTACTTC.

The chain has TRBV18 and TRBJ1-5; the D is unclear. V was pared by 3 bases and J by 7 bases, with 13 bases between. CDR1 is KGHSH and CDR2 is LQKENI in the germline V gene. The CDR3 has 14 residues. The CDR3 is CASSPEAGGQPQHF. CDR3 DNA: TGTGCCAGCTCACCCGAAGCCGGAGGACAGCCCCAGCATTTT.

This chain connects TRBV10-1 to TRBJ1-1; D not certain. V was pared by 3 bases and J by 2 bases, with 13 bases between. In germline, CDR1 is WNHNN, CDR2 SYGVQD (reference sequence). The CDR3 totals 15 residues. The CDR3 region is CASSDEGRLNTEAFF. The CDR3 coding sequence is TGCGCCAGCAGTGATGAAGGCAGACTAAACACTGAAGCTTTCTTT.

The chain uses TRBV11-2 and TRBJ2-7, with D possibly TRBD1 on 7 matching bases. Trimming stripped 5 bases from V and 5 bases from J, with 25 bases between. CDR3 length: 17 residues. Germline V CDR1 and CDR2: SGHAT, FQNNGV. In DNA, the CDR3 is TGTGCCAGCAGCCTCATTACCTTTGGACAGGAGGGCCACGAGCAGTACTTC. Translating gives CASSLITFGQEGHEQYF.

The chain couples TRBV6-4 to TRBJ1-1; D not resolved. Germline lookup yields CDR1 MRHNA and CDR2 SNTAGT. This CDR3 is built from 13 residues. The germline V and J ends were trimmed by 0 bases and 6 bases, with 8 bases remaining between them. The CDR3 DNA reads TGTGCCAGCAGTGACTCCGGAGGGTCTGAAGCTTTCTTT. Residues: CASSDSGGSEAFF.

This chain joins TRBV19 and TRBJ2-3; the D gene is possibly TRBD2 (6 bases). Trimming took off 5 bases at V and 0 bases at J, with 15 bases between the two ends. Germline loops: CDR1 LNHDA, CDR2 SQIVND (reference sequence). This CDR3 spans 16 amino acids. The CDR3 bases are TGTGCCAGTAGTGACGGGAGCAGTTCTAGCACAGATACGCAGTATTTT. This sequence encodes CASSDGSSSSTDTQYF.

This chain connects TRBV5-5 to TRBJ1-4; TRBD1 might be the D (5 bases). CDR3 length equals 17 residues. CDR1 is SGHKS and CDR2 is YYEKEE in the germline V gene (reference sequence). V was pared by 0 bases and J by 0 bases, with 12 bases between. The CDR3 here is CASSLGPQGTTNEKLFF. The CDR3 region has the DNA TGTGCCAGCAGCTTGGGTCCCCAGGGCACAACTAATGAAAAACTGTTTTTT.

This clone was seen only once. The chain is built from TRBV19 and TRBJ2-7; a possible D gene is TRBD1 (6 bases). The germline gives CDR1 LNHDA, CDR2 SQIVND (reference sequence). Trimming pared 1 base from V and 0 bases from J, leaving 10 bases between. The CDR3 has 15 amino acids. As DNA, the CDR3 is TGTGCCAGTAGTATAGCGCACAGGGTCTCCTACGAGCAGTACTTC. It is translated as CASSIAHRVSYEQYF.

The chain recombines TRBV19 with TRBJ2-4; TRBD1 aligns across 10 bases. V lost 5 bases to trimming and J lost 8 bases; unmatched junction nucleotides: 6. This CDR3 has 14 residues. Germline V gives CDR1 LNHDA, CDR2 SQIVND (reference sequence). The CDR3 nucleotides read TGTGCCAGTAGTCGAGGGGACAGGGGAGACATTCAGTACTTC. This translates into CASSRGDRGDIQYF.

The CDR3 spells CAWKAAGLLQETQYF. The CDR3 coding sequence is TGTGCCTGGAAGGCGGCGGGATTGCTTCAAGAGACCCAGTACTTC. The V and J genes are TRBV30 and TRBJ2-5; tentative D call: TRBD2 (6 bases). CDR1 is GTSNPN and CDR2 is SVGIG in the germline V gene (reference sequence). The CDR3 has 15 residues. With 4 bases removed from V and 2 bases from J, the gap between germline ends came to 17 bases.

The chain couples TRBV6-2 or TRBV6-3 to TRBJ2-7; 12 bases fit TRBD2. This CDR3 spans 18 amino acids. Looked up from germline, CDR1 is MNHEY and CDR2 is SVGEGT. V lost 2 bases and J lost 2; bases outside the gene matches: 10. The CDR3 here is CASSYASGGGPRTYEQYF. The CDR3 region has the DNA TGTGCCAGCAGTTACGCTAGCGGGGGGGGCCCTCGAACCTACGAGCAGTACTTC.

The chain carries TRBV18 and TRBJ1-2; 8 bases line up with TRBD1. This CDR3 is 14 amino acids long. Germline trimming cut 3 bases from V and 4 bases from J; bases unmatched to any gene: 4. Germline-derived CDR1 and CDR2 are KGHSH and LQKENI. CDR3 nucleotides: TGTGCCAGCTCACCGACAGGGGACGTCTATGGCTACACCTTC. Translating gives CASSPTGDVYGYTF.

The chain joins TRBV28 to TRBJ2-1, with 8 bases matching TRBD2. The CDR3 covers 15 residues. CDR1 is MDHEN and CDR2 is SYDVKM in the germline V gene. The trim removed 6 bases at V and 4 bases at J, leaving 8 bases unmatched. The CDR3 DNA is TGTGCCAGCAGCTACGGGGGGGTCAAATACAATGAGCAGTTCTTC. Translated, it gives CASSYGGVKYNEQFF.

This clone occurred once. The rearrangement uses TRBV29-1 and TRBJ2-2, with a possible D match to TRBD2 (6 bases). Between the trimmed V and J ends, which lost 7 bases and 2 bases, there was a span of 14 bases. The CDR3 extends over 14 amino acids. In germline, CDR1 is SQVTM, CDR2 ANQGSEA. The CDR3 nucleotides read TGCAGCGCTGAGGGCGGGACCAACACCGGGGAGCTGTTTTTT. Translating it yields CSAEGGTNTGELFF.

This clone was seen just once. The chain combines TRBV19 with TRBJ2-5; 9 nucleotides line up with TRBD2. With V trimmed by 4 bases and J by 2 bases, 8 bases remained unmatched. The CDR3 sequence is 16 residues long. CDR1 is LNHDA and CDR2 is SQIVND in the germline V gene (reference sequence). The CDR3 DNA is TGTGCCAGTAGTACCATACTAGCGGGCTATCAAGAGACCCAGTACTTC. The encoded protein is CASSTILAGYQETQYF.

The rearrangement joins TRBV28 to TRBJ1-1, with a possible D match to TRBD1 (5 bases). The CDR3 is 13 amino acids. Per germline, CDR1 MDHEN and CDR2 SYDVKM. Deletions cut 4 bases from V and 11 bases from J, with 17 bases between. The CDR3 is CASSSDWGVRAFF. The CDR3 bases are TGTGCCAGCAGTTCGGACTGGGGGGTTAGGGCTTTCTTT.

The chain has TRBV4-1 and TRBJ2-2; 9 nucleotides align to TRBD1. V shed 1 base, J shed 4 bases, and the junction held 7 bases outside the gene matches. CDR3 length: 17 amino acids. Germline CDR1 MGHRA, CDR2 YSYEKL. The CDR3, as DNA: TGCGCCAGCAGCCAAGTAGCACAGGGGGCGGGCACCGGGGAGCTGTTTTTT. This sequence encodes CASSQVAQGAGTGELFF.

This clone was found once. The rearrangement uses TRBV6-1 and TRBJ2-7, with a possible D match to TRBD2 (6 bases). The CDR3 spans 13 residues. The germline V and J ends were trimmed by 2 bases and 12 bases, with 17 bases remaining between them. In germline, CDR1 is MNHNS, CDR2 SASEGT. Written as DNA, the CDR3 is TGTGCCAGCAGTGAAACCCGGGTTAGCGGAGGGTACTTC. This sequence encodes CASSETRVSGGYF.

This chain joins TRBV7-2 and TRBJ1-5; TRBD1 aligns across 8 bases. Germline CDR1 and CDR2: SGHTA and FQGNSA. Losses at the gene ends were 5 bases for V and 2 bases for J; bases not matched to a gene: 8. The CDR3 consists of 16 residues. CDR3 DNA: TGTGCCAGCAGCGCCCACAGGGGGAGAGGCAATCAGCCCCAGCATTTT. Translation: CASSAHRGRGNQPQHF.

This clone has more than one count but fewer than ten. V usage is TRBV24-1 and J usage is TRBJ1-2, with D hard to call. From germline, CDR1 is KGHDR and CDR2 SFDVKD. The CDR3 loop spans 16 amino acids. V lost 2 bases and J 4 bases, leaving 16 bases between the germline ends. The CDR3 coding sequence is TGTGCCACCAGTGATTCCTCGACGCAGGTTATCTATGGCTACACCTTC. Amino acids: CATSDSSTQVIYGYTF.

This clone was counted a single time. CDR3 DNA: TGTGCCTGGCAAACTAGCGGGATTAGCACAGATACGCAGTATTTT. Amino acid sequence: CAWQTSGISTDTQYF. The chain is built from TRBV30 and TRBJ2-3; TRBD2 matches at 10 bases. V lost 5 bases, J lost 0 bases, and 5 bases stayed unmatched. This CDR3 comprises 15 residues. Germline V gene sequence: CDR1 GTSNPN, CDR2 SVGIG (reference sequence). Full variable domain (remainder filled in from reference TRBV30 and TRBJ2-3): SQTIHQWPATLVQPVGSPLSLECTVEGTSNPNLYWYRQAAGRGLQLLFYSVGIGQISSEVPQNLSASRPQDRQFILSSKKLLLSDSGFYLCAWQTSGISTDTQYFGPGTRLTVL.

The chain recombines TRBV5-1 with TRBJ2-7; the D gene is possibly TRBD1 (5 bases). In germline, CDR1 is SGHRS, CDR2 YFSETQ. The ends were cut back, 3 bases at V and 0 bases at J, with 10 bases in the middle. CDR3 length: 14 residues. This chain's CDR3 is CASSSRAPSYEQYF. CDR3 DNA: TGCGCCAGCAGCTCCAGGGCCCCCTCCTACGAGCAGTACTTC.

The gene calls are TRBV10-3 and TRBJ2-7; 7 nucleotides line up with TRBD1. The CDR3 has 13 amino acids. V dropped 8 bases and J dropped 6; count of bases not matched to a gene: 10. The V gene's germline CDR1 is ENHRY and CDR2 SYGVKD. The CDR3 DNA sequence: TGTGCCATCCGTGGTCCAGGGACAGCCGAGCAGTACTTC. It encodes CAIRGPGTAEQYF.

This chain joins TRBV27 and TRBJ2-7; 10 bases align to TRBD1. The CDR3 contains 15 residues. The germline V gene has CDR1 MNHEY and CDR2 SMNVEV (reference sequence). V gave up 2 bases and J gave up 4 bases; unmatched junction bases: 5. The CDR3 DNA reads TGTGCCAGCAGTTTAGGACAGGGGGTTTTTTACGAGCAGTACTTC. Its protein product is CASSLGQGVFYEQYF.

This clone was recorded a few times. The V gene is TRBV7-9, the J gene TRBJ1-1, with 7 nucleotides matching TRBD1. This CDR3 comprises 16 residues. V gave up 5 bases and J gave up 5 bases; unmatched junction bases: 14. Germline V gives CDR1 SEHNR, CDR2 FQNEAQ (reference sequence). As DNA, the CDR3 is TGTGCCAGCAGCGGACGACAGAGTACAGGGGAGACTGAAGCTTTCTTT. It yields the protein CASSGRQSTGETEAFF.

This chain connects TRBV10-3 to TRBJ1-1, with 8 bases aligning to TRBD1. J gave up 5 bases and V 6 bases, and 8 bases lay outside the gene matches. This CDR3 has 14 amino acids. Germline values: CDR1 ENHRY, CDR2 SYGVKD. DNA of the CDR3: TGTGCCATCAGGCTCCAGGGGGCCGAAACTGAAGCTTTCTTT. It yields the protein CAIRLQGAETEAFF.